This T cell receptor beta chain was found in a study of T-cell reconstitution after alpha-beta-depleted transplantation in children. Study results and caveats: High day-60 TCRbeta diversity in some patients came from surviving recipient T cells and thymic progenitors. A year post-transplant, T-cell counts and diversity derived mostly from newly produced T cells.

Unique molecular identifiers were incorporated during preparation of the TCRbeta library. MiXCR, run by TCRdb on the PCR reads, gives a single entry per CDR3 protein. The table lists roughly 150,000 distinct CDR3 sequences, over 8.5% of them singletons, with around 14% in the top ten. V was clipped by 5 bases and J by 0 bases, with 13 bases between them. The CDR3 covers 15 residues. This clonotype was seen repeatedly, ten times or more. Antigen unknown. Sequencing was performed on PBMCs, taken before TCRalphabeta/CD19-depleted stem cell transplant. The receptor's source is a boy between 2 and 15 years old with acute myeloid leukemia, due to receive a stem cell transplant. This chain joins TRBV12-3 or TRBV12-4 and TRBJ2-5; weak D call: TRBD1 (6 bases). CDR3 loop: CASSPGDGYQETQYF. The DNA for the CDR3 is TGTGCCAGCAGTCCAGGGGACGGATACCAAGAGACCCAGTACTTC.